Each of the 10 T cell receptor beta chains below was sequenced from the same sample in a study of T cell changes during pregnancy in multiple sclerosis. The data were produced by immunoSEQ multiplex PCR, yet TCRdb's version contains in-frame clones alone and is incomplete. The sample yields around 30,000 clones, roughly 87% seen once. The sample in question was CD8+ T cells from peripheral blood mononuclear cells, obtained in the first trimester of pregnancy. These receptors all come from a female donor with multiple sclerosis, enrolled in a pregnancy study.

This chain connects TRBV4-3 to TRBJ1-4; 9 bases align to TRBD1. The CDR3 contains 15 residues. In germline, CDR1 is LGHNA, CDR2 YSLEER. V was clipped by 5 bases and J by 5 bases; unmatched bases: 6. The CDR3 DNA follows: TGCGCCAGCAGCTCTGGGACAGGGCAGAATGAAAAACTGTTTTTT. Translated, it gives CASSSGTGQNEKLFF.

V usage is TRBV14 and J usage is TRBJ2-5; D remains ambiguous. Germline-derived CDR1 and CDR2 are SGHDN and FVKESK. CDR3 length equals 15 residues. V was cut by 0 bases and J by 4 bases, with 12 bases left in between. The CDR3 region is CASSQDWPGRETQYF. The CDR3 DNA sequence: TGTGCCAGCAGCCAAGATTGGCCGGGTAGAGAGACCCAGTACTTC.

This chain links TRBV14 with TRBJ1-2, with 7 bases aligning to TRBD1. The CDR3 sequence is 15 residues long. V lost 4 bases, J lost 8 bases, and 13 bases stayed unmatched. Germline CDR1 reads SGHDN; CDR2 reads FVKESK. CDR3 sequence (DNA): TGTGCCAGCAGCCCAACACAGGGGTCCTCTGCAGGCTACACCTTC. Translated, it gives CASSPTQGSSAGYTF.

The chain employs TRBV9 and TRBJ2-1, with TRBD2 matching 9 bases. Trimming at V came to 3 bases and at J to 8 bases, leaving 9 bases not matched to a gene. The length of the CDR3 is 15 residues. CDR1 and CDR2 (germline): SGDLS, YYNGEE. Written as DNA, the CDR3 is TGTGCCAGCAGCGGTAGCGGGAGCTTATACGATGAGCAGTTCTTC. Its protein product is CASSGSGSLYDEQFF.

This clone has just a few counts. V is TRBV4-3 and J is TRBJ2-6; the D gene is possibly TRBD1 (5 bases). CDR1 is LGHNA, CDR2 YSLEER, per germline. CDR3 size: 16 residues. V dropped 0 bases and J dropped 4 bases, with 10 bases sitting between them. CDR3 region: CASSQDRGSGANVLTF. The CDR3 DNA reads TGCGCCAGCAGCCAAGATAGGGGTTCAGGGGCCAACGTCCTGACTTTC.

The chain links TRBV9 to TRBJ1-6, with D tentatively TRBD1 (6 bases). The germline V gene encodes CDR1 SGDLS and CDR2 YYNGEE. Trimming took off 4 bases at V and 3 bases at J, with 11 bases between the two ends. The CDR3 runs 15 residues. CDR3 bases: TGTGCCAGCAGCCAGACAGGACACTATAATTCACCCCTCCACTTT. Amino acids: CASSQTGHYNSPLHF.

V usage is TRBV7-3 and J usage is TRBJ2-3; tentative D call: TRBD1 (6 bases). V lost 5 bases, J lost 0 bases, and 18 bases lay in between. The CDR3 is 17 amino acids. Germline CDR1 SGHTA, CDR2 FQGTGA. The chain's CDR3 is CASSPSPGVTSTDTQYF. The CDR3 DNA is TGTGCCAGCAGCCCTTCCCCAGGGGTAACTAGCACAGATACGCAGTATTTT. The full variable domain, rest sourced from reference TRBV7-3 and TRBJ2-3, is GAGVSQTPSNKVTEKGKYVELRCDPISGHTALYWYRQSLGQGPEFLIYFQGTGAADDSGLPNDRFFAVRPEGSVSTLKIQRTERGDSAVYLCASSPSPGVTSTDTQYFGPGTRLTVL.

The V call is TRBV5-1, the J call TRBJ1-4; 9 bases agree with TRBD1. The V gene end was trimmed by 0 bases and the J gene end by 0 bases; junction bases not matched to a gene: 3. Germline V gene data show CDR1 as SGHRS and CDR2 as YFSETQ. This CDR3 contains 17 residues. The CDR3 nucleotides read TGCGCCAGCAGCTTGGGGGACAGGGAGACAACTAATGAAAAACTGTTTTTT. Its protein product is CASSLGDRETTNEKLFF.

This clone was observed once. The chain is built from TRBV6-5 and TRBJ2-2; D might be TRBD1 (6 bases). The CDR3 is 16 amino acids. Germline V gene lookup returns CDR1 MNHEY and CDR2 SVGAGI. V was clipped by 0 bases and J by 2 bases, with 10 bases between them. The chain's CDR3 is CASSYSWGPNTGELFF. The CDR3 DNA reads as TGTGCCAGCAGTTACTCATGGGGGCCCAACACCGGGGAGCTGTTTTTT.

The chain joins TRBV7-9 to TRBJ2-5; no firm D call. The CDR3 loop spans 10 amino acids. V dropped 5 bases and J dropped 7 bases, with 5 bases sitting between them. Germline CDR1 and CDR2: SEHNR and FQNEAQ (reference sequence). CDR3 sequence: CASSPGTQYF. CDR3 sequence (DNA): TGTGCCAGCAGCCCGGGGACCCAGTACTTC.